This T cell receptor (beta chain) was found in a study of graft-versus-host responses after intestinal transplantation. The data were produced by immunoSEQ multiplex PCR, yet TCRdb's version contains in-frame clones alone and is incomplete. The table lists tens of thousands of clones, approximately 94% of them singletons, with 0.22% in the top ten. On this clone itself: Antigen specificity is unknown.

The V gene's germline CDR1 is SQVTM and CDR2 ANQGSEA. CDR3 length: 13 residues. V was pared by 4 bases and J by 5 bases, with 14 bases between. V gene TRBV29-1 combines with J gene TRBJ2-5; possibly TRBD1 for D (5 bases). Sequencing used unstimulated CD4+ T cells sorted from spleen or lymph node cells, obtained before transplant. The receptor was isolated from a human donor who was the organ donor for an intestinal transplant. In nucleotides, the CDR3 is TGCAGCGTTGTCAGGACATTTGGGGAGACCCAGTACTTC. It codes for CSVVRTFGETQYF.